This T cell receptor beta chain emerged from a study of beta chain features in type 1 diabetes. General study findings and limits: Patients with Type 1 diabetes showed moderately but significantly shorter TCRB CDR3s in all four CD4+ subsets.

This clone has more than one count but fewer than ten. Its matching antigen is unknown. CD4+ cells of the naive, central memory, regulatory and stem cell-like memory types were sorted via CD45RO/CCR7/CD25/CD127/CD95/CD27. All of the isolated RNA was reverse transcribed, so expressed TCRB transcripts were sequenced. Here immunoSEQ multiplex PCR was the method, and the copy in TCRdb shows in-frame clones only, minus some. The table records 200,000 to 300,000 clones, about 11% of them present only once. The sequence was obtained from a man aged 30-40 years with type 1 diabetes. Source material: naive CD4+ T cells from blood.

CDR3 in amino acids: CSASGQSGNTIYF. Written as DNA, the CDR3 is TGCAGCGCATCGGGACAGTCTGGAAACACCATATATTTT. The chain recombines TRBV29-1 with TRBJ1-3; 7 bases fit TRBD1. CDR3 length equals 13 residues. Germline assignment: CDR1 SQVTM and CDR2 ANQGSEA. V was clipped by 7 bases and J by 1 base; unmatched bases: 4.